This T cell receptor beta chain was found in a study of T cells in localized non-small cell lung cancer. This CDR3 region has 14 residues. Between the trimmed V and J ends, which lost 2 bases and 5 bases, there was a span of 13 bases. Germline V gives CDR1 MNHEY, CDR2 SMNVEV (reference sequence). Regarding the study as a whole: Density of T cells in blood, when higher, went with longer overall survival. There was higher T cell clonality in uninvolved adjacent lung than in tumor, and it was highest there.

On this clone: Antigen specificity is unknown.

Produced via immunoSEQ multiplex PCR; TCRdb's table is partial and in-frame only. Here the sample spans about 60,000 clones, almost 90% being singletons. The rearrangement links TRBV27 to TRBJ2-7; the D is unclear. The clonotype originates from a woman aged 35 to 69 with stage I lung adenocarcinoma. Sequenced here: peripheral blood, sampled before any cancer treatment. The DNA of the CDR3 is TGTGCCAGCAGTTTAGCCGGACCCCTTCACGAGCAGTACTTC. Translating gives CASSLAGPLHEQYF.